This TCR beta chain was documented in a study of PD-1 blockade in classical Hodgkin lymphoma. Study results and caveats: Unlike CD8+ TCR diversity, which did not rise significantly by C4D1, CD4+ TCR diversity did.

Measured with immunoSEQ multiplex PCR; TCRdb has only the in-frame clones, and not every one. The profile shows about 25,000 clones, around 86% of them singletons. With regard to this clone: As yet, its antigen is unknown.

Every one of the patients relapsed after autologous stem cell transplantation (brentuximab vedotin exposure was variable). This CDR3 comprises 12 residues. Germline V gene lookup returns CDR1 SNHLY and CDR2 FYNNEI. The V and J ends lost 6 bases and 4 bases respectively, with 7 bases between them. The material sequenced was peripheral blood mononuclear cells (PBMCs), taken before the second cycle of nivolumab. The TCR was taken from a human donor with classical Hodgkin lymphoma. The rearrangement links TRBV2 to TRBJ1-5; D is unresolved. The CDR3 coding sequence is TGTGCCAGCAGAGACACTAATCAGCCCCAGCATTTT. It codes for CASRDTNQPQHF.